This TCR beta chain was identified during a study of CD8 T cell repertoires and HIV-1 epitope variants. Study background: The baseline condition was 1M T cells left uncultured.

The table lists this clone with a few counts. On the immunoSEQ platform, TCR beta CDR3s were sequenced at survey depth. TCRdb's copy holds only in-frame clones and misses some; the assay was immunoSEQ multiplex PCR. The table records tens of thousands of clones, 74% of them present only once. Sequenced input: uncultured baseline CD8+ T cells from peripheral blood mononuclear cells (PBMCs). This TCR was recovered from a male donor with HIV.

The CDR3 DNA sequence: TGTGCCAGCAGTTTAACCGGGACAGGGGTACGATATAGCAATCAGCCCCAGCATTTT. This encodes CASSLTGTGVRYSNQPQHF. This rearrangement joins TRBV28 to TRBJ1-5, with 10 bases identical to TRBD1. The CDR3 is 19 amino acids. J gave up 0 bases and V 2 bases, and 10 bases lay outside the gene matches. Germline V CDR1 and CDR2: MDHEN, SYDVKM.